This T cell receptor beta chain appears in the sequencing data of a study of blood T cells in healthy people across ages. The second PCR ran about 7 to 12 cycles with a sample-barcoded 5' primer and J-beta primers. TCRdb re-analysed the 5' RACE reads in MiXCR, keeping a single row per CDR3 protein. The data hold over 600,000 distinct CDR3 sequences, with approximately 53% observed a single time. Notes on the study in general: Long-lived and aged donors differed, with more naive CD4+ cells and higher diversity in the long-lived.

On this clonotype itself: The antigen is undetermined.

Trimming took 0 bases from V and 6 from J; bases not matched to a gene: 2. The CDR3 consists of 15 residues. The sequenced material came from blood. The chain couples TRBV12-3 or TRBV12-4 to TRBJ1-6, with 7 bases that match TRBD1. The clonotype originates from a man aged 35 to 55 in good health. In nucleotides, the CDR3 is TGTGCCAGCAGTTTAGCCAGGGACAGTAATTCACCCCTCCACTTT. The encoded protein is CASSLARDSNSPLHF.